Sequencing of this TCR beta chain was carried out in a study of blood T cell repertoires in COVID-19. This CDR3 region has 14 residues. The V segment lost 8 bases and the J segment 4 bases; nucleotides outside the gene matches: 9. The germline V gene has CDR1 SNHLY and CDR2 FYNNEI. The protocol was immunoSEQ multiplex PCR, while the TCRdb copy is restricted to in-frame clones and leaves out a portion. The sample carries roughly 300,000 clones, roughly 90% recorded once. The chain is built from TRBV2 and TRBJ2-7, with 9 bases identical to TRBD2. The origin of this receptor is a woman younger than 45 with COVID-19, enrolled during active disease. Specimen: peripheral blood. CDR3 DNA: TGTGCCAGCGGGGCTTCGCTAGCGGGGTACGAGCAGTACGTC. It specifies CASGASLAGYEQYV.